This is a list of T cell receptor beta chains from one sample in a study of T cell clonotyping in hematopoietic cell transplantation. The assay was immunoSEQ multiplex PCR, and TCRdb's table has in-frame clones only and misses some. Found here are 10,000 to 15,000 clones, approximately 90% of them singletons; the top ten hold around 1.3%. Sequencing used peripheral blood mononuclear cells. All receptors derive from a man younger than 40 in good health. Some clones in this sample may be carry-over from other donors' samples. CDR3s include the opening cysteine and the closing phenylalanine or tryptophan. The D gene is left open where the match is weak. Clone size is stated in some rows and not others, as once, few, many or a class when expanded.

d_gene	abundance	j_gene	len	v_gene	CDR3nt	CDR3aa
NA	NA	TRBJ2-2	13	TRBV6-1	TGTGCCAGCCACTCCCTGGAGACCGGGGAGCTGTTTTTT	CASHSLETGELFF
NA	NA	TRBJ2-7	16	TRBV4-1	TGCGCCAGCAGCCAAGTAGGGGGGGGCACCGCGTACGAGCAGTACTTC	CASSQVGGGTAYEQYF
TRBD2	NA	TRBJ2-7	15	TRBV6-5	TGTGCCAGCAGTTACTCTACTAGCGGGCCCTACGAGCAGTACTTC	CASSYSTSGPYEQYF
NA	few	TRBJ1-5	15	TRBV5-8	TGTGCCAGCAGCTTGTTGGGCAGGGGCGATCAGCCCCAGCATTTT	CASSLLGRGDQPQHF
NA	NA	TRBJ1-2	15	TRBV25-1	TGTGCCAGCAGTGAATCTGGATATCACAAGTGGGGCTACACCTTC	CASSESGYHKWGYTF
TRBD1	once	TRBJ2-1	15	TRBV5-4	TGTGCCAGCAGCTCAGGGGGACAGGGCTACAATGAGCAGTTCTTC	CASSSGGQGYNEQFF
NA	once	TRBJ2-7	17	TRBV7-6	TGTGCCAGCAGCTTAGGTATTCGGCCTGGGATTGGCTACGAGCAGTACTTC	CASSLGIRPGIGYEQYF
TRBD2	NA	TRBJ2-1	15	TRBV29-1	TGCAGCGTTGGGCCGGGACTAGCGGGGGGGAATGAGCAGTTCTTC	CSVGPGLAGGNEQFF
NA	NA	TRBJ2-7	16	TRBV4-2	TGTGCCAGCAGCCAAGGGTATCCGGGAGAAACCTACGAGCAGTACTTC	CASSQGYPGETYEQYF
TRBD1	NA	TRBJ1-1	14	TRBV11-2	TGTGCCAGCAGCCGTCGACAGGGCTCCACTGAAGCTTTCTTT	CASSRRQGSTEAFF
NA	NA	TRBJ2-2	14	TRBV5-4	TGTGCCAGCAGCTTGGAAGACAGTTCCGGGGAGCTGTTTTTT	CASSLEDSSGELFF
TRBD1	NA	TRBJ1-5	14	TRBV19	TGTGCCAGTACCGGACAGGGAGAGGGTCAGCCCCAGCATTTT	CASTGQGEGQPQHF
TRBD1	NA	TRBJ1-5	16	TRBV5-1	TGCGCCAGCAGCTCATACCCAGGACAGGTCAATCAGCCCCAGCATTTT	CASSSYPGQVNQPQHF
NA	NA	TRBJ1-5	14	TRBV5-6	TGTGCCAGCAGCAGAACAGGGAGCAATCAGCCCCAGCATTTT	CASSRTGSNQPQHF
TRBD2	NA	TRBJ2-1	13	TRBV2	TGTGCCAGCGGACTAGCGGGCTACAATGAGCAGTTCTTC	CASGLAGYNEQFF
TRBD1	NA	TRBJ1-1	13	TRBV19	TGTGCCAGTAGTGTACAGGGGGGACCTGCCGCTTTCTTT	CASSVQGGPAAFF
TRBD1	NA	TRBJ1-2	16	TRBV2	TGTGCCAGCAGACTTGACGGACAGGGCCTAAACTATGGCTACACCTTC	CASRLDGQGLNYGYTF